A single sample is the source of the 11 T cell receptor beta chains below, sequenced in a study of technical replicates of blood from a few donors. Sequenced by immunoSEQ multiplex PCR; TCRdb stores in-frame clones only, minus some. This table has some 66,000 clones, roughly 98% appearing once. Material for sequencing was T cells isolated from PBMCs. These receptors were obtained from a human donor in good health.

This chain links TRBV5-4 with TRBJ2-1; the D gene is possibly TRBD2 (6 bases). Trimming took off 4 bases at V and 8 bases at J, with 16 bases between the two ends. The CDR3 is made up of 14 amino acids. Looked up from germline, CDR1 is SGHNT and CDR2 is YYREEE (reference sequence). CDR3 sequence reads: CASSPTGLTDEQFF. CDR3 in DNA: TGTGCCAGCAGCCCAACGGGACTCACCGATGAGCAGTTCTTC.

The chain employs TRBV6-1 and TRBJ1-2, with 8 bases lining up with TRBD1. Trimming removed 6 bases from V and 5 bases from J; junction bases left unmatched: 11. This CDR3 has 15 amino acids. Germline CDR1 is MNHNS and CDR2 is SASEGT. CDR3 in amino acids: CASSPGQGREYGYTF. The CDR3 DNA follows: TGTGCCAGCAGCCCCGGACAGGGAAGAGAGTATGGCTACACCTTC.

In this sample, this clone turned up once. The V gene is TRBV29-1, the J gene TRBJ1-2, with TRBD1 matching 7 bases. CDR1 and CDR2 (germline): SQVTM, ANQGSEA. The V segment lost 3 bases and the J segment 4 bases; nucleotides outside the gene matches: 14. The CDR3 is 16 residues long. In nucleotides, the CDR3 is TGCAGCGTTGATGGCCTAGAGGGGGCGATGACCTATGGCTACACCTTC. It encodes CSVDGLEGAMTYGYTF.

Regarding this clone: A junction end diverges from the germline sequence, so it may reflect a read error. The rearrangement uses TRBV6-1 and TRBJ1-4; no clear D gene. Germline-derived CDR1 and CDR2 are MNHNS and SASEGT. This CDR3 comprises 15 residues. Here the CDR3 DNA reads TGTGCCAGCAGCGAAGACCCATGGGAGAGGGAAAAACTGTTTTTT. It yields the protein CASSEDPWEREKLFF.

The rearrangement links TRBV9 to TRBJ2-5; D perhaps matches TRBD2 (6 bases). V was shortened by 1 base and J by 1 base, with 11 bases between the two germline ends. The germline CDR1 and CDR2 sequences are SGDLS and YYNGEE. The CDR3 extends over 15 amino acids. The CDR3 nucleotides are TGTGCCAGCAGCGTAAGCCCCGGGGGCCAAGAGACCCAGTACTTC. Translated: CASSVSPGGQETQYF.

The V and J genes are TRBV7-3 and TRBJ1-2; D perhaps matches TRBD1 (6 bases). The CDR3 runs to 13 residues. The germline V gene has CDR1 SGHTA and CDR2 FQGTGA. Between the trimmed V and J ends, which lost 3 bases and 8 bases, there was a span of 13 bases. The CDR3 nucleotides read TGTGCCAGCAGCTTGTTTCCCCAGGGGGGCTACACCTTC. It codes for CASSLFPQGGYTF.

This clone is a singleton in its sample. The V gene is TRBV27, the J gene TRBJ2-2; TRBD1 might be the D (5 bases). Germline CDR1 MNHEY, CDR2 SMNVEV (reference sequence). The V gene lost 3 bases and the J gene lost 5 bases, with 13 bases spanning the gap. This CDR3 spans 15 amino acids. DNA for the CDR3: TGTGCCAGCAGTTTCAGCCAGGGATGGACCGGGGAGCTGTTTTTT. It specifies CASSFSQGWTGELFF.

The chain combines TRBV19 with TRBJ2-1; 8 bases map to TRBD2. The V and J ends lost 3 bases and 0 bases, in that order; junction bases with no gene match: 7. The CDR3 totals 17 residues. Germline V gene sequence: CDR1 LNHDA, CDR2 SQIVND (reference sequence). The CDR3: CASSMGLGGSSYNEQFF. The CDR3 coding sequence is TGTGCCAGTAGTATGGGACTAGGGGGGAGCTCCTACAATGAGCAGTTCTTC.

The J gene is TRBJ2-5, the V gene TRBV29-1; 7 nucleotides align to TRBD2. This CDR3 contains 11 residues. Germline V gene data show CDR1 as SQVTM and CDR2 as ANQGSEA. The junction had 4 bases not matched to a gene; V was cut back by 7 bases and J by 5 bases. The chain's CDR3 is CSGKGGETQYF. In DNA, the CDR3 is TGCAGCGGGAAGGGAGGGGAGACCCAGTACTTC. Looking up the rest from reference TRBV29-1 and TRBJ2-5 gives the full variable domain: SAVISQKPSRDICQRGTSLTIQCQVDSQVTMMFWYRQQPGQSLTLIATANQGSEATYESGFVIDKFPISRPNLTFSTLTVSNMSPEDSSIYLCSGKGGETQYFGPGTRLLVL.

This CDR3 is CASSKGRGIYNEQFF. The CDR3 nucleotides read TGTGCCAGCAGTAAGGGGCGGGGGATCTACAATGAGCAGTTCTTC. The chain has TRBV11-2 and TRBJ2-1, with 7 bases matching TRBD2. Looked up from germline, CDR1 is SGHAT and CDR2 is FQNNGV. CDR3 length: 15 residues. The J segment lost 3 bases and the V segment lost 6 bases, leaving 8 bases of the junction unmatched.

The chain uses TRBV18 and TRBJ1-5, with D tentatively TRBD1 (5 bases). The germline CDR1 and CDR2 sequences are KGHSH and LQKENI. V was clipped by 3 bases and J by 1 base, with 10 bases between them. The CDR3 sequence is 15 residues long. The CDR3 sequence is CASSPGGISNQPQHF. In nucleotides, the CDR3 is TGTGCCAGCTCACCCGGGGGGATCAGCAATCAGCCCCAGCATTTT.